This T cell receptor (beta chain) was captured by sequencing in a study of Graves' ophthalmopathy and Graves' hyperthyroidism. Study observations and caveats: Most thyroid-expanded clonotypes exceeding 0.001 frequency were also found in blood.

A follow-up of 18 months without ophthalmopathy meant that hyperthyroidism was stable. TCR beta CDR3 regions were amplified from RNA transcripts. An initial RT-PCR round employing HTBI primers preceded a second-round multiplex PCR. TCRdb itself ran the multiplex PCR reads through MiXCR, one entry per CDR3 protein. The table lists hundreds of thousands of distinct CDR3 sequences, 20% to 25% of them singletons. This clonotype was seen many times. No antigen is known for it. Trimming removed 0 bases at V and 0 bases at J, with 12 bases between. The CDR3 runs to 15 residues. Germline CDR1 DFQATT, CDR2 SNEGSKA (reference sequence).

The source material was peripheral blood. The chain is built from TRBV20-1 and TRBJ2-7; a weak D match, TRBD2 (6 bases). This receptor was taken from a woman between 18 and 29 years old with stable Graves' hyperthyroidism. CDR3 nucleotides: TGCAGTGCTAGAGATCGGAGGGGAGGCTCCTACGAGCAGTACTTC. Encoded protein: CSARDRRGGSYEQYF.